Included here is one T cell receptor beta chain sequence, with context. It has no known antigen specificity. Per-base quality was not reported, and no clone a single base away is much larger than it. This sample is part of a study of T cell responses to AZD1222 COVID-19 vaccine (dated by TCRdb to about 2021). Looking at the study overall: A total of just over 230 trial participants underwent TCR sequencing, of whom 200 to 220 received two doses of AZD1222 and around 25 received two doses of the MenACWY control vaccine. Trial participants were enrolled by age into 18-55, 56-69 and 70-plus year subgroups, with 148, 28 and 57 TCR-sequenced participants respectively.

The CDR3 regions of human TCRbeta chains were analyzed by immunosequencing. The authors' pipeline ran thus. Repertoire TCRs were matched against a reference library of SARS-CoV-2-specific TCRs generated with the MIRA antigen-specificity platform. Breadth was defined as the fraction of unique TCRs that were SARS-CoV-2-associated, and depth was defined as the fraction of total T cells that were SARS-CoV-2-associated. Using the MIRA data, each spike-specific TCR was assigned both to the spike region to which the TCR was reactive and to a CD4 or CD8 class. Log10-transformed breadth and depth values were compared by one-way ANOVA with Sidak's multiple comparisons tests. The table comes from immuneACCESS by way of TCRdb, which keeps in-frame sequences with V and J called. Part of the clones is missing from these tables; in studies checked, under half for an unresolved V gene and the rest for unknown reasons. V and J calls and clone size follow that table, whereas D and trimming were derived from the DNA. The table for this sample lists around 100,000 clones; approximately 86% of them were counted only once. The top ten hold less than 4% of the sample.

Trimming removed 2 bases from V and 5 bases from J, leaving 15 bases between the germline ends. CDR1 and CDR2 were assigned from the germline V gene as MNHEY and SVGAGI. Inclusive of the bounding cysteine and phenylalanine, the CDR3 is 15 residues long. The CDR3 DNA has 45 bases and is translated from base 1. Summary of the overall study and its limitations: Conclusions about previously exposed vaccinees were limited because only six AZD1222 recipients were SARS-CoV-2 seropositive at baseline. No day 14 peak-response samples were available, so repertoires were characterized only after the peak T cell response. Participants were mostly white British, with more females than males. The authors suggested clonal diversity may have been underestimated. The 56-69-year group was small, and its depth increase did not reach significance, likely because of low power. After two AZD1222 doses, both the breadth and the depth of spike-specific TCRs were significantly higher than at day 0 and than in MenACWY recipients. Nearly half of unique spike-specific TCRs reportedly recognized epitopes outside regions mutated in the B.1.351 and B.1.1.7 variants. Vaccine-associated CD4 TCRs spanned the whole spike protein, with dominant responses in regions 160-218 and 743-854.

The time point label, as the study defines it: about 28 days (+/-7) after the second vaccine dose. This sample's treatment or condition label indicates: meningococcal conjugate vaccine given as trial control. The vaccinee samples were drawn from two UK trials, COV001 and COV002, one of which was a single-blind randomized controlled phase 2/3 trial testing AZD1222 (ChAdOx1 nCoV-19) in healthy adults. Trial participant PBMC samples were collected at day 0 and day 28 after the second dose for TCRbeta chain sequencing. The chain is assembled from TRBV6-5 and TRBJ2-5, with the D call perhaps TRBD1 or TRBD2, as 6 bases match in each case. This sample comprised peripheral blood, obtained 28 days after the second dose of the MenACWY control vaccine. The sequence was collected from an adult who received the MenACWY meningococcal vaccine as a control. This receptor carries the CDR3 CASSYGGQGWETQYF. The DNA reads TGTGCCAGCAGTTACGGGGGGCAGGGTTGGGAGACCCAGTACTTC.